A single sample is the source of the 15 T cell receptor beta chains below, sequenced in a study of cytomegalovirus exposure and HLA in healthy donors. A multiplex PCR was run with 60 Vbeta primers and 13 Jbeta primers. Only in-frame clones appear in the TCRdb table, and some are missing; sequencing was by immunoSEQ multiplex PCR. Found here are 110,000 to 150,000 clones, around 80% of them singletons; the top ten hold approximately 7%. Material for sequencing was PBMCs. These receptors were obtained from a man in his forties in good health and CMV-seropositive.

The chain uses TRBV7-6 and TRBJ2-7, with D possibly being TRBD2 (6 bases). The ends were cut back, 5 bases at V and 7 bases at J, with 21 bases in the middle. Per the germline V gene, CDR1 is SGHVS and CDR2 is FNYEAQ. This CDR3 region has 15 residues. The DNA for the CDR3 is TGTGCCAGCAGCCCCGGGGCGGCGGGGCTTCGGGAGCAGTACTTC. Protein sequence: CASSPGAAGLREQYF.

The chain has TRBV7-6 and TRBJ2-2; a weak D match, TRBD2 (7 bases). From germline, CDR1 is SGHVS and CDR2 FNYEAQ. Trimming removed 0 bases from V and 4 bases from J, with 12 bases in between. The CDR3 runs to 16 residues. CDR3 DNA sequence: TGTGCCAGCAGCTTAGCCCGGGGGGCGGGCACCGGGGAGCTGTTTTTT. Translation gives CASSLARGAGTGELFF. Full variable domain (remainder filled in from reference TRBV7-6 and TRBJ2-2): GAGVSQSPRYKVTKRGQDVALRCDPISGHVSLYWYRQALGQGPEFLTYFNYEAQQDKSGLPNDRFSAERPEGSISTLTIQRTEQRDSAMYRCASSLARGAGTGELFFGEGSRLTVL.

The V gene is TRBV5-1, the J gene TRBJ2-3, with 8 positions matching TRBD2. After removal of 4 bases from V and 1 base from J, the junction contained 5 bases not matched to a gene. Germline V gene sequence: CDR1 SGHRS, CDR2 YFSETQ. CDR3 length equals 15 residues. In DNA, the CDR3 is TGCGCCAGCAGCCTTAGCGGGACCCGCACAGATACGCAGTATTTT. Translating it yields CASSLSGTRTDTQYF.

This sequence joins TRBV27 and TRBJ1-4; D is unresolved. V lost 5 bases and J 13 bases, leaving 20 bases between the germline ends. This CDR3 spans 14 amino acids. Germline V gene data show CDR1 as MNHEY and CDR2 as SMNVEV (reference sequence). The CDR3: CASSPNPSWEGLFF. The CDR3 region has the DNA TGTGCCAGCAGTCCTAACCCCTCCTGGGAGGGACTGTTTTTT.

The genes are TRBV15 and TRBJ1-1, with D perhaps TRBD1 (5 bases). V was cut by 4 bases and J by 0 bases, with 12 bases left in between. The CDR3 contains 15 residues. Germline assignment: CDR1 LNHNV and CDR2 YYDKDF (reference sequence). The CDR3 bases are TGTGCCACCAGCACAACAGGTGGCTTGAACACTGAAGCTTTCTTT. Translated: CATSTTGGLNTEAFF.

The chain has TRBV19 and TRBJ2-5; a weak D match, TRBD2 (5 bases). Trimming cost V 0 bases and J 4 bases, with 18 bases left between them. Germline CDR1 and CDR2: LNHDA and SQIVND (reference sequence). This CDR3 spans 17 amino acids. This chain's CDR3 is CASSIESGHPRGETQYF. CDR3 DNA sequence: TGTGCCAGTAGTATAGAATCGGGTCACCCACGGGGAGAGACCCAGTACTTC.

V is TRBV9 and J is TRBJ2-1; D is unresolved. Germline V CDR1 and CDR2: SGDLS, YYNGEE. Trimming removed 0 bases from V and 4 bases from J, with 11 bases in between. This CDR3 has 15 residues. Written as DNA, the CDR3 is TGTGCCAGCAGCGTAGCACGGCGGAAATACAATGAGCAGTTCTTC. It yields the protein CASSVARRKYNEQFF.

This CDR3 reads CASSESSGRANEQFF. The CDR3 DNA reads as TGTGCCAGCAGTGAATCTAGCGGGAGGGCCAATGAGCAGTTCTTC. This chain uses TRBV2 with TRBJ2-1; 12 nucleotides match TRBD2. V shed 2 bases, J shed 6 bases, and the junction held 2 bases outside the gene matches. Germline-derived CDR1 and CDR2 are SNHLY and FYNNEI. CDR3 length equals 15 residues.

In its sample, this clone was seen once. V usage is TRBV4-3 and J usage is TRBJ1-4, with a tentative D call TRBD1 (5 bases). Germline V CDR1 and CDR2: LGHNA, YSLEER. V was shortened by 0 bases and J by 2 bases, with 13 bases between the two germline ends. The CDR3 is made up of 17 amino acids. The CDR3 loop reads CASSQDGRGRTNEKLFF. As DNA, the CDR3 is TGCGCCAGCAGCCAAGATGGAAGGGGTCGGACTAATGAAAAACTGTTTTTT.

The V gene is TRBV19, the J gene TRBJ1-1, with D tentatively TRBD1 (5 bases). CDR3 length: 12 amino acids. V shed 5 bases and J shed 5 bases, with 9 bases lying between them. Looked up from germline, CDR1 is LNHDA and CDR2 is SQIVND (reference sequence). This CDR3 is CASSQGWTEAFF. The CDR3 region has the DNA TGTGCCAGTAGTCAGGGTTGGACTGAAGCTTTCTTT.

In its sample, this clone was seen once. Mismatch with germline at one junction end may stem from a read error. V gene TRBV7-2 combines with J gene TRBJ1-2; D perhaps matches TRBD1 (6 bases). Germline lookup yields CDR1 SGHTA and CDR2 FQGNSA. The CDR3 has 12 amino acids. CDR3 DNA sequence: TGTGCCAGCAGCTTAGCTCAGGGGCCAGGGGCCTTC. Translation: CASSLAQGPGAF.

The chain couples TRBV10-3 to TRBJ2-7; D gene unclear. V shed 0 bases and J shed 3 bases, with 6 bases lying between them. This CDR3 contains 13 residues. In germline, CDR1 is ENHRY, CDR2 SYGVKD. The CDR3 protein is CAISESSDYEQYF. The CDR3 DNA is TGTGCCATCAGTGAGTCCTCAGACTACGAGCAGTACTTC.

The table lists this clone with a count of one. The CDR3 nucleotides are TGTGCCACCAGCAGAAAGGGGGTCGCCTACGAGCAGTACTTC. This sequence encodes CATSRKGVAYEQYF. The chain has TRBV15 and TRBJ2-7; TRBD1 is a possible D gene (6 bases). Per the germline V gene, CDR1 is LNHNV and CDR2 is YYDKDF (reference sequence). V was cut by 2 bases and J by 2 bases, with 10 bases left in between. This CDR3 comprises 14 residues. The full variable domain, with the rest looked up from reference TRBV15 and TRBJ2-7, is DAMVIQNPRYQVTQFGKPVTLSCSQTLNHNVMYWYQQKSSQAPKLLFHYYDKDFNNEADTPDNFQSRRPNTSFCFLDIRSPGLGDTAMYLCATSRKGVAYEQYFGPGTRLTVT.

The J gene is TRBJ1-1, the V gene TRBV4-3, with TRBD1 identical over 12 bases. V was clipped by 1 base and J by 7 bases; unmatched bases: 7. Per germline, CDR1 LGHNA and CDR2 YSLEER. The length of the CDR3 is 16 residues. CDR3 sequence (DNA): TGCGCCAGCAGCCAAGGGGGACAGGGGGCAGGATTTGAAGCTTTCTTT. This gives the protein CASSQGGQGAGFEAFF.

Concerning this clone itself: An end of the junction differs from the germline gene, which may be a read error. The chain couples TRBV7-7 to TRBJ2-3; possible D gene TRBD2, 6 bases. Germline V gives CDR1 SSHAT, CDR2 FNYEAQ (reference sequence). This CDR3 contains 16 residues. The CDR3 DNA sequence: TGTGCTAGCAGCTTAGCCCGACTAGTTTGCACAGATACGCAGTATTTT. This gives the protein CASSLARLVCTDTQYF.